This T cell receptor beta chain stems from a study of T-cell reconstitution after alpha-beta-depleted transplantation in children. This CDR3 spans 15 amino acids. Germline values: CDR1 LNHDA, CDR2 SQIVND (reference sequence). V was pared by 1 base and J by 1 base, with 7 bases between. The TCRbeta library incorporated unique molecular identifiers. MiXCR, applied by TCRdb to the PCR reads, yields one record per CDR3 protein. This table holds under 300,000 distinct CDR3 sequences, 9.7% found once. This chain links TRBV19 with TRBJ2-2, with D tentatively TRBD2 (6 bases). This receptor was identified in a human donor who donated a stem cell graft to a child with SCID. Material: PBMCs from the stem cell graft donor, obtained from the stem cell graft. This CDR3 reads CASSIGGENTGELFF. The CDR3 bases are TGTGCCAGTAGTATAGGGGGGGAGAACACCGGGGAGCTGTTTTTT.